The rows below give T cell receptor beta chains drawn from one sample of a study of cytotoxic CD8 clonotypes in ibrutinib-treated CLL. The table came from immunoSEQ multiplex PCR; TCRdb's copy has only in-frame clones and leaves some out. The sample includes around 53,000 clones, roughly 54% of them seen just once. Sequenced here: PBMCs, sampled at disease progression, from a patient treated with ibrutinib. These TCRs come from a human donor with chronic lymphocytic leukemia. Each CDR3 is given with its conserved first and last residue. The D gene is left open where the match is weak. Clone sizes are given selectively: once, few, many, or a class where the clone is expanded.

cdr3_aa: CAWKLAGHGELFF
cdr3_nt: TGTGCCTGGAAGCTAGCGGGACACGGGGAGCTGTTTTTT
j_call: TRBJ2-2
d_call: TRBD2
clone_size: -
v_call: TRBV30

cdr3_aa: CASSEYLQGGEQYF
cdr3_nt: TGTGCCAGCAGTGAATACCTACAGGGAGGCGAGCAGTACTTC
j_call: TRBJ2-7
d_call: -
clone_size: -
v_call: TRBV2

cdr3_aa: CASGLDPTGGNTIYF
cdr3_nt: TGTGCTAGTGGTTTGGACCCGACGGGGGGAAACACCATATATTTT
j_call: TRBJ1-3
d_call: -
clone_size: -
v_call: TRBV12-5

cdr3_aa: CASSDHRTNTDTQYF
cdr3_nt: TGTGCCAGCAGTGACCACCGGACTAACACAGATACGCAGTATTTT
j_call: TRBJ2-3
d_call: -
clone_size: -
v_call: TRBV25-1

cdr3_aa: CASSLAQGGPQPQHF
cdr3_nt: TGTGCCAGCAGCTTAGCTCAGGGAGGACCTCAGCCCCAGCATTTT
j_call: TRBJ1-5
d_call: -
clone_size: few
v_call: TRBV7-2

cdr3_aa: CAISEGQSRDQPQHF
cdr3_nt: TGTGCCATCAGTGAAGGACAATCCCGGGATCAGCCCCAGCATTTT
j_call: TRBJ1-5
d_call: -
clone_size: -
v_call: TRBV10-3

cdr3_aa: CASSYSPPGEQYF
cdr3_nt: TGTGCCAGCAGTTACTCCCCGCCCGGCGAGCAGTACTTC
j_call: TRBJ2-7
d_call: -
clone_size: few
v_call: TRBV6-5

cdr3_aa: CASKKVSYEQYF
cdr3_nt: TGTGCCAGCAAAAAGGTCTCCTACGAGCAGTACTTC
j_call: TRBJ2-7
d_call: -
clone_size: few
v_call: TRBV6-1

cdr3_aa: CAWHSTGVPNEKLFF
cdr3_nt: TGTGCCTGGCACAGCACCGGGGTACCTAATGAAAAACTGTTTTTT
j_call: TRBJ1-4
d_call: -
clone_size: -
v_call: TRBV30

cdr3_aa: CASSQAEGIYEQYF
cdr3_nt: TGTGCCAGCAGCCAAGCGGAGGGGATCTACGAGCAGTACTTC
j_call: TRBJ2-7
d_call: -
clone_size: -
v_call: TRBV4-2

cdr3_aa: CASARRDRQPQHF
cdr3_nt: TGTGCCAGCGCTCGCAGGGACCGGCAGCCCCAGCATTTT
j_call: TRBJ1-5
d_call: -
clone_size: -
v_call: TRBV2

cdr3_aa: CASSGRGAQPQHF
cdr3_nt: TGTGCCAGCAGTGGGCGGGGGGCACAGCCCCAGCATTTT
j_call: TRBJ1-5
d_call: -
clone_size: few
v_call: TRBV2

cdr3_aa: CASRTGTGVDEQYF
cdr3_nt: TGTGCCAGTAGAACCGGGACAGGAGTCGACGAGCAGTACTTC
j_call: TRBJ2-7
d_call: TRBD1
clone_size: many
v_call: TRBV19

cdr3_aa: CASRRAVTDTQYF
cdr3_nt: TGTGCCAGCAGAAGGGCCGTCACAGATACGCAGTATTTT
j_call: TRBJ2-3
d_call: -
clone_size: few
v_call: TRBV27

cdr3_aa: CASSLLVWSGELFF
cdr3_nt: TGCGCCAGCAGCCTTTTGGTTTGGAGCGGGGAGCTGTTTTTT
j_call: TRBJ2-2
d_call: -
clone_size: -
v_call: TRBV4-3

cdr3_aa: CASSEGTGSNEQYF
cdr3_nt: TGTGCCAGCAGTGAAGGGACAGGTTCTAACGAGCAGTACTTC
j_call: TRBJ2-7
d_call: TRBD1
clone_size: -
v_call: TRBV6-5

cdr3_aa: CASSLGGDLNTEAFF
cdr3_nt: TGTGCCAGCAGCCTAGGGGGGGACTTGAACACTGAAGCTTTCTTT
j_call: TRBJ1-1
d_call: -
clone_size: -
v_call: TRBV5-4

cdr3_aa: CAWSVGFSNQPQHF
cdr3_nt: TGTGCCTGGAGTGTAGGTTTTAGCAATCAGCCCCAGCATTTT
j_call: TRBJ1-5
d_call: -
clone_size: -
v_call: TRBV30

cdr3_aa: CASSFGQGARGYTF
cdr3_nt: TGTGCCAGCAGCTTCGGACAGGGGGCGCGTGGCTACACCTTC
j_call: TRBJ1-2
d_call: TRBD1
clone_size: -
v_call: TRBV5-6

cdr3_aa: CASGRTDSYNEQFF
cdr3_nt: TGCGCCAGTGGGAGGACCGATTCCTACAATGAGCAGTTCTTC
j_call: TRBJ2-1
d_call: -
clone_size: -
v_call: TRBV5-1

cdr3_aa: CASSLGRISGANVLTF
cdr3_nt: TGTGCCAGCAGCTTAGGACGGATCTCTGGGGCCAACGTCCTGACTTTC
j_call: TRBJ2-6
d_call: -
clone_size: -
v_call: TRBV7-2

cdr3_aa: CASSLILDTIYF
cdr3_nt: TGTGCCAGCAGCTTAATTTTAGACACCATATATTTT
j_call: TRBJ1-3
d_call: -
clone_size: -
v_call: TRBV7-2

cdr3_aa: CAWSSQTGNYGYTF
cdr3_nt: TGTGCCTGGAGCTCGCAGACAGGGAACTATGGCTACACCTTC
j_call: TRBJ1-2
d_call: TRBD1
clone_size: -
v_call: TRBV30

cdr3_aa: CASEGDRGYEQYF
cdr3_nt: TGTGCCAGCGAGGGTGATAGGGGCTACGAGCAGTACTTC
j_call: TRBJ2-7
d_call: -
clone_size: -
v_call: TRBV6-6

cdr3_aa: CASKRDPTYGYTF
cdr3_nt: TGTGCCAGCAAGAGGGATCCCACCTATGGCTACACCTTC
j_call: TRBJ1-2
d_call: -
clone_size: -
v_call: TRBV2

cdr3_aa: CASSVGTSRSDTQYF
cdr3_nt: TGTGCCAGCAGCGTAGGGACTAGCAGGTCGGATACGCAGTATTTT
j_call: TRBJ2-3
d_call: TRBD2
clone_size: -
v_call: TRBV9

cdr3_aa: CASSAGRGLNLLDTQYF
cdr3_nt: TGCGCCAGCAGCGCAGGACGGGGGCTAAACCTGTTGGATACGCAGTATTTT
j_call: TRBJ2-3
d_call: -
clone_size: -
v_call: TRBV5-1

cdr3_aa: CASSYYSGRSSEQYF
cdr3_nt: TGTGCCAGCAGCTATTACAGCGGGAGATCTAGTGAGCAGTACTTC
j_call: TRBJ2-7
d_call: TRBD2
clone_size: -
v_call: TRBV7-2

cdr3_aa: CASSVTSLLRGNEQFF
cdr3_nt: TGTGCCAGCAGCGTAACTAGCCTTCTTCGGGGCAATGAGCAGTTCTTC
j_call: TRBJ2-1
d_call: -
clone_size: -
v_call: TRBV9